A selection of T cell receptor beta chains follows, all from one sample in a study of T cell responses to AZD1222 COVID-19 vaccine. Sequencing used immunoSEQ multiplex PCR; TCRdb keeps in-frame clones, though not all of them. The data hold some 120,000 clones, with approximately 85% observed a single time. Sequenced here: peripheral blood, sampled on day 0 of MenACWY control vaccination. Receptors originate from an adult in good health. Each CDR3 is given with its conserved first and last residue.

TRBV7-6	TRBJ1-2	CASSLAGQGDYGYTF
TRBV24-1	TRBJ2-3	CATSDFRESPDTQYF
TRBV4-3	TRBJ2-3	CASSQDPPGGASGDTQYF
TRBV29-1	TRBJ2-3	CSGTGGTTPTDTQYF
TRBV9	TRBJ2-3	CASSLRHTTDTQYF
TRBV27	TRBJ2-7	CASINTGAHSYEQYF
TRBV14	TRBJ1-2	CASSKAQGASGYTF
TRBV11-2	TRBJ1-6	CASSLEGKGSPLHF
TRBV7-9	TRBJ2-3	CASSLEGQIFADTQYF
TRBV7-9	TRBJ1-4	CASSLGGTGNEKLFF
TRBV7-9	TRBJ2-7	CASSLYDPGTVVHF
TRBV7-9	TRBJ1-4	CASSVDRGSGEKLFF
TRBV5-1	TRBJ1-5	CASSLDGGTQPQHF
TRBV10-3	TRBJ2-5	CAISEVGGETQYF
TRBV19	TRBJ2-2	CASTPRGQAGELFF
TRBV6-6	TRBJ2-5	CASTPTSPQRETQYF
TRBV5-5	TRBJ1-2	CASSFRDPVAYGYTF
TRBV11-3	TRBJ1-4	CASSLTAGSNRNEKLFF
TRBV6-5	TRBJ2-3	CASSYSQRLRTDTQYF
TRBV28	TRBJ1-5	CASSFSSGGGNQPQHF
TRBV24-1	TRBJ1-2	CATSDPGQGVGYTF
TRBV3-1/TRBV3-2	TRBJ2-3	CASSRTPGTDTQYF
TRBV30	TRBJ1-2	CAWSLGTNYGYTF
TRBV9	TRBJ1-6	CASSGTGRNSPLHF
TRBV2	TRBJ1-1	CASGDRPIITEAFF
TRBV9	TRBJ2-6	CASRPGFGAGANVLTF
TRBV2	TRBJ1-4	CASSEWQGANEKLFF